The rows below give T cell receptor beta chains drawn from one sample of a study of cytomegalovirus exposure and HLA in healthy donors. Profiled with immunoSEQ multiplex PCR; TCRdb holds only in-frame clones, not every one. The data show around 200,000 clones, with less than 80% seen just once and around 0.2% held by the top ten. Sequencing was performed on PBMCs. The receptors were gathered from a girl aged 2 to 9 in good health and CMV-seronegative. The CDR3 runs from the conserved cysteine through the conserved F or W. The D gene is left open where the match is weak. Size tells how often a clone was seen (once, few, many) or the class of an expanded clone, and some rows leave it out.

J gene	clone size	CDR3 length	D gene	V gene	CDR3 DNA	CDR3 protein
TRBJ1-3	NA	15	NA	TRBV6-5	TGTGCCAGCAGTTTCCGGGGTACATCTGGAAACACCATATATTTT	CASSFRGTSGNTIYF
TRBJ2-3	NA	16	NA	TRBV27	TGTGCCAGCAGTTCCGCGGTCGGTGGAACAACAGATACGCAGTATTTT	CASSSAVGGTTDTQYF
TRBJ2-7	NA	15	TRBD1	TRBV5-1	TGCGCCAGCAGCTCCGCCGGGACAGGGAGTTACGAGCAGTACTTC	CASSSAGTGSYEQYF
TRBJ1-1	NA	17	TRBD1	TRBV4-1	TGCGCCAGCAGTTCGGCAGGGGGCTATTGGGGAAACACTGAAGCTTTCTTT	CASSSAGGYWGNTEAFF
TRBJ2-7	NA	14	NA	TRBV5-5	TGTGCCAGCAGTTTTGCGAGCGGAAACTACGAGCAGTACTTC	CASSFASGNYEQYF
TRBJ2-1	NA	16	TRBD2	TRBV6-1	TGTGCCAGCAGTGAAGCTCGACTAGCGGGTACTAATGAGCAGTTCTTC	CASSEARLAGTNEQFF
TRBJ1-2	few	13	NA	TRBV9	TGTGCCAGCAGCCGCGATGCTAACTATGGCTACACCTTC	CASSRDANYGYTF
TRBJ2-1	once	14	NA	TRBV7-2	TGTGCCAGCAGCTTAGTGACTAACTACAATGAGCAGTTCTTC	CASSLVTNYNEQFF
TRBJ2-2	NA	14	TRBD1	TRBV19	TGTGCCAGTAGTAGGGACAGGGGCACCGGGGAGCTGTTTTTT	CASSRDRGTGELFF
TRBJ2-1	NA	13	NA	TRBV5-1	TGCGCCAGCAGCTTGGCCGAGGACAATGAGCAGTTCTTC	CASSLAEDNEQFF
TRBJ2-2	NA	14	TRBD1	TRBV25-1	TGTGCCAGCCAGACAGGGAGTAACGCCGGGGAGCTGTTTTTT	CASQTGSNAGELFF
TRBJ1-1	NA	16	NA	TRBV7-2	TGTGCCAGCAGCTTAATCTCGGGGGGCTTCCCCACTGAAGCTTTCTTT	CASSLISGGFPTEAFF
TRBJ1-3	few	16	NA	TRBV7-2	TGTGCCAGCAGCTTAGCGGAACAGCATTCCGGAAACACCATATATTTT	CASSLAEQHSGNTIYF
TRBJ2-5	NA	17	TRBD2	TRBV19	TGTGCCGGGGAAAGCGGCGGACTAGCGAGGGTTGGCGAGACCCAGTACTTC	CAGESGGLARVGETQYF
TRBJ1-5	NA	14	TRBD1	TRBV11-3	TGTGCCAGCAGCCTGACAGGGGGCGGTCAGCCCCAGCATTTT	CASSLTGGGQPQHF
TRBJ2-3	NA	17	TRBD2	TRBV6-1	TGTGCCAGCAGTGGAATATTTGGGACTAGCGACGCAGATACGCAGTATTTT	CASSGIFGTSDADTQYF
TRBJ2-7	NA	12	TRBD2	TRBV7-9	TGTGCCGGCGGGGGGAGGGAGAAGGGGCAGTACTTC	CAGGGREKGQYF
TRBJ2-2	few	17	TRBD1	TRBV25-1	TGTGCCAGCAGTCCCGGTTCCGGGACAGGGGCCACCGGGGAGCTGTTTTTT	CASSPGSGTGATGELFF
TRBJ2-3	once	10	NA	TRBV20-1	TGCAGTGCTAGGTTGTACTCGCAGTATTTT	CSARLYSQYF
TRBJ2-3	NA	13	NA	TRBV18	TGTGCCAGCTCACCTTCAGGGACAGATACGCAGTATTTT	CASSPSGTDTQYF
TRBJ1-2	NA	14	NA	TRBV19	TGTGCCAGTACCCCCCCAGGGGTTAGCTATGGCTACACCTTC	CASTPPGVSYGYTF
TRBJ1-3	few	17	TRBD1	TRBV5-1	TGCGCCAGCAGCTTACCGGGACAGGGAAAGCTTGGAAACACCATATATTTT	CASSLPGQGKLGNTIYF
TRBJ2-7	NA	16	NA	TRBV12-5	TGTGCTAGTGGTTCCCCCTCAGGGCCCGGTCCCTACGAGCAGTACTTC	CASGSPSGPGPYEQYF
TRBJ2-5	NA	12	NA	TRBV6-5	TGTGCCAGCAGCTTTAACCGGGAGACCCAGTACTTC	CASSFNRETQYF
TRBJ1-2	NA	16	TRBD1	TRBV5-1	TGCGCCAGCAGCTTGGCGGACAGGGGTGGTCTTGATGGCTACACCTTC	CASSLADRGGLDGYTF
TRBJ2-5	NA	13	NA	TRBV7-9	TGTGCCAGCAGCTTTCTGACGGGAGAGACCCAGTACTTC	CASSFLTGETQYF
TRBJ1-4	NA	14	NA	TRBV6-6	TGTGCCAGCAGTTGGGGGGGAAGGGATGAAAAACTGTTTTTT	CASSWGGRDEKLFF
TRBJ1-5	NA	17	TRBD1	TRBV6-4	TGTGCCAGCAGTGGAAAAACCGGGACAGACGTTTATCAGCCCCAGCATTTT	CASSGKTGTDVYQPQHF
TRBJ2-1	NA	15	TRBD2	TRBV10-3	TGTGCCATCAGTGAGACTAGCGGGGTGAAATATGAGCAGTTCTTC	CAISETSGVKYEQFF
TRBJ1-4	once	14	NA	TRBV7-8	TGTGCCAGCAGCTTAAGAACGGGTAATGAAAAACTGTTTTTT	CASSLRTGNEKLFF
TRBJ2-5	once	13	NA	TRBV5-1	TGCGCCAGCAGCTTAGAGGGGGGGGAGACCCAGTACTTC	CASSLEGGETQYF
TRBJ2-1	NA	14	NA	TRBV29-1	TGCAGTGTCACGTTGGGGGGTCACTACAATGAGCAGTTCTTC	CSVTLGGHYNEQFF
TRBJ2-7	NA	15	NA	TRBV7-9	TGTGCCAGCAGCTTAGTTGGGCGGGGTAGCTACGAGCAGTACTTC	CASSLVGRGSYEQYF
TRBJ2-1	NA	12	NA	TRBV27	TGTGCCAGCAGTCCCAACTACAATGAGCAGTTCTTC	CASSPNYNEQFF
TRBJ2-7	NA	15	NA	TRBV6-6	TGTGCCAGCAGTTACGGTCGGGACATTCTCGGTGAGCAGTACTTT	CASSYGRDILGEQYF
TRBJ1-3	NA	17	NA	TRBV28	TGTGCCAGCAGTTTAGGACAGCGACTACTCTCTGGAAACACCATATATTTT	CASSLGQRLLSGNTIYF
TRBJ2-1	NA	14	TRBD1	TRBV5-1	TGCGCCAGCAGCCTGCAGACAGGGGGGCGTGAGCAGTTCTTC	CASSLQTGGREQFF
TRBJ1-2	NA	13	NA	TRBV6-4	TGTGCCAGCAGTGATGGGGAGACGAATGGCTACACCTTC	CASSDGETNGYTF
TRBJ2-1	NA	15	TRBD2	TRBV5-1	TGCGCCAGCAGCTTGGAGGGGACTAGCGGGGGGCGGGAGTTCTTC	CASSLEGTSGGREFF
TRBJ1-4	NA	13	NA	TRBV27	TGTGCCAGCAGTTTGGGGCGCGATGAAAAACTGTTTTTT	CASSLGRDEKLFF
TRBJ2-1	NA	15	TRBD2	TRBV19	TGTGCCAGTAGTATCTCAGCGGGGGACTACAATGAGCAGTTCTTC	CASSISAGDYNEQFF